This T cell receptor beta chain originates from a study of shared T cell receptors in the human thymus. Assay used: immunoSEQ multiplex PCR; TCRdb lists only in-frame clones, some missing. The profile shows some 720,000 clones, 85% to 90% of them singletons. The CDR3 loop spans 15 amino acids. Trimming removed 6 bases from V and 3 bases from J, with 17 bases in between. CDR1 is SNHLY and CDR2 is FYNNEI in the germline V gene. This sample was shared with a second study, whose subject was human thymus T cells. Per that study: Corrective surgery for congenital heart defects was being performed on the healthy Finnish infants who were the donors. There appeared to be biased usage of V and J genes in thymic and blood repertoires. A high degree of thymic repertoire overlap among unrelated individuals was reported in related research.

V and J are TRBV2 and TRBJ1-1; D possibly corresponds to TRBD1 (6 bases). Sequencing was performed on thymocytes. The source of this sequence is a boy under three years old with a congenital heart defect. In DNA form, the CDR3 reads TGTGCCAGCAGGGGGGACAACGGCGCTGACACTGAAGCTTTCTTT. Protein sequence: CASRGDNGADTEAFF.